The TCR beta chain under discussion was sequenced for a study of read filtering for tumor transcriptome and immune sequencing. Study-level information: About 8 patients were R-ISS I, approximately 15 were R-ISS II, 6 or 7 were R-ISS III.

This clonotype was picked up many times. Antigen: not known. This library used about 400 ng RNA and molecular barcoded adaptors spanning alpha/delta and beta/gamma chains. MiXCR, run by TCRdb on the reads, gives a single entry per CDR3 protein. The repertoire includes about 40,000 distinct CDR3 sequences, roughly 13% of them detected once, and 25% to 30% sits in the top ten. Study conclusions and caveats: Even smaller IR-seq throughput identified most shared clonotypes. IR-seq and RNA-seq agreed better without single-read clonotypes.

The CDR3 is 15 residues long. V was shortened by 8 bases and J by 4 bases, with 18 bases between the two germline ends. This TCR was recovered from a donor at least 40 years old with multiple myeloma. The chain links TRBV5-3 to TRBJ2-2; possible D gene TRBD2, 5 bases. TRBV5-3 is identified as an open reading frame with a role that is uncertain. Sequencing input: a population of CD138-negative cells sorted from bone marrow. The DNA for the CDR3 is TGTGCCAGCCCCCCTGACAACGCGGGCACCGGGGAGCTGTTTTTT. This codes for CASPPDNAGTGELFF.